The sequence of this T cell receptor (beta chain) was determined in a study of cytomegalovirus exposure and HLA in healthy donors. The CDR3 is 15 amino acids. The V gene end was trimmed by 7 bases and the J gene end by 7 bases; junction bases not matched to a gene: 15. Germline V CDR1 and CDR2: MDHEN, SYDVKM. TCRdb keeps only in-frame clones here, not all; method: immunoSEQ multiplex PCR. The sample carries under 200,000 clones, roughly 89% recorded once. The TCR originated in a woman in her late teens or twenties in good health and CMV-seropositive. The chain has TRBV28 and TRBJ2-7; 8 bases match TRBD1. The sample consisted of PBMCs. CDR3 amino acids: CASNQSPGQALEQYF. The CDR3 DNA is TGTGCCAGCAATCAATCACCGGGACAGGCTTTAGAGCAGTACTTC.